Presented here are 25 T cell receptor beta chains from one specimen sequenced in a study of T cell changes during pregnancy in multiple sclerosis. Clones were read by immunoSEQ multiplex PCR, and TCRdb kept only the in-frame ones, dropping some. The sample contains approximately 70,000 clones, 91% of which appear only once. Sequencing used peripheral blood, obtained in the first trimester of pregnancy. Receptor source: a female donor with multiple sclerosis, enrolled in a pregnancy study.

This chain connects TRBV7-7 to TRBJ2-3; D gene ambiguous. Trimming removed 5 bases from V and 1 base from J, with 7 bases in between. This CDR3 has 13 amino acids. Germline V gene sequence: CDR1 SSHAT, CDR2 FNYEAQ (reference sequence). Here the CDR3 reads CASSQERTDTQYF. The CDR3 DNA reads as TGTGCCAGCAGCCAAGAGCGCACAGATACGCAGTATTTT.

The chain carries TRBV28 and TRBJ2-3, with 11 bases fitting TRBD1. The CDR3 covers 15 residues. CDR1 is MDHEN, CDR2 SYDVKM, per germline. V was pared by 2 bases and J by 7 bases, with 5 bases of the junction left unmatched. The CDR3 nucleotides are TGTGCCAGCAGTTTAAAAGGACAGGGGGCGCATACGCAGTATTTT. Its translation: CASSLKGQGAHTQYF.

The chain has TRBV13 and TRBJ1-1, with TRBD1 as a possible D gene (5 bases). Deletions cut 5 bases from V and 3 bases from J, with 16 bases between. CDR3 length: 15 amino acids. The germline V gene has CDR1 PRHDT and CDR2 FYEKMQ (reference sequence). CDR3 loop: CASSPPRGVDTEAFF. The CDR3 DNA reads TGTGCCAGCAGCCCCCCACGGGGGGTGGACACTGAAGCTTTCTTT. Drawing the rest from reference TRBV13 and TRBJ1-1, the complete variable domain is AAGVIQSPRHLIKEKRETATLKCYPIPRHDTVYWYQQGPGQDPQFLISFYEKMQSDKGSIPDRFSAQQFSDYHSELNMSSLELGDSALYFCASSPPRGVDTEAFFGQGTRLTVV.

The V gene is TRBV19, the J gene TRBJ1-5; D gene uncertain. The V gene lost 6 bases and the J gene lost 6 bases, with 12 bases spanning the gap. CDR1 is LNHDA, CDR2 SQIVND, per germline (reference sequence). The CDR3 is 13 amino acids. Written as DNA, the CDR3 is TGTGCCAGTAGCTCGGGAGCCCGTCAGCCCCAGCATTTT. It specifies CASSSGARQPQHF.

The genes are TRBV6-5 and TRBJ1-6; D unresolved. The V gene's germline CDR1 is MNHEY and CDR2 SVGAGI. The CDR3 is made up of 15 amino acids. The V end lost 5 bases, the J end lost 10 bases, and 18 bases lay between the germline ends. DNA of the CDR3: TGTGCCAGCAGTACCCGGACTTATAACTTCTCACCCCTCCACTTT. It encodes CASSTRTYNFSPLHF.

In its sample, this clone was seen once. The chain recombines TRBV11-1 with TRBJ2-3, with 11 positions matching TRBD2. This CDR3 has 18 residues. The V gene's germline CDR1 is SGHAT and CDR2 FQDESV (reference sequence). V was clipped by 5 bases and J by 0 bases; unmatched bases: 10. The CDR3 region is CASSLTSGVYGSTDTQYF. The CDR3, as DNA: TGTGCCAGCAGCCTGACTAGCGGGGTCTATGGAAGCACAGATACGCAGTATTTT.

This chain connects TRBV19 to TRBJ2-7; 9 bases line up with TRBD1. V was pared by 6 bases and J by 8 bases, with 8 bases of the junction left unmatched. CDR3 length: 13 residues. Per the germline V gene, CDR1 is LNHDA and CDR2 is SQIVND (reference sequence). CDR3 in DNA: TGTGCCAGTAGACCGGGACAGGGCGCCAAGCAGTACTTC. Protein sequence: CASRPGQGAKQYF.

A single count supports this clone. The chain employs TRBV10-2 and TRBJ2-2; D may be TRBD2 (7 bases). Germline CDR1 and CDR2: WSHSY and SAAADI. This CDR3 spans 19 amino acids. Trimming stripped 0 bases from V and 5 bases from J, with 22 bases between. The CDR3 reads CASSESSWGAGVRTGELFF. The CDR3 bases are TGCGCCAGCAGTGAGTCCTCCTGGGGGGCGGGAGTAAGGACCGGGGAGCTGTTTTTT.

This clone was observed a single time. The V and J genes are TRBV28 and TRBJ2-5; 7 bases agree with TRBD1. Germline-derived CDR1 and CDR2 are MDHEN and SYDVKM. This CDR3 contains 14 residues. Trimming removed 7 bases from V and 3 bases from J; junction bases left unmatched: 8. The CDR3 is CASTLRQGEETQYF. CDR3 in DNA: TGTGCCAGCACCCTCCGACAGGGCGAAGAGACCCAGTACTTC.

The chain joins TRBV21-1 to TRBJ1-1; the table names TRBD1, a call not compared with the DNA. TRBV21-1 is deemed a pseudogene. The CDR3 is 17 residues long. The CDR3 DNA is TGTGCCAGCAGCCCGACCTGGACAGGGGACTTGAACACTGAAGCTTTCTTT. It translates to CASSPTWTGDLNTEAFF.

This chain links TRBV15 with TRBJ2-3; 15 bases are shared with TRBD2. CDR1 and CDR2 (germline): LNHNV, YYDKDF (reference sequence). The CDR3 extends over 19 amino acids. V lost 5 bases to trimming and J lost 0 bases; unmatched junction nucleotides: 9. Here the CDR3 reads CATSEGLAGGPTSTDTQYF. Here the CDR3 DNA reads TGTGCCACCAGCGAAGGACTAGCGGGAGGGCCAACTAGCACAGATACGCAGTATTTT. Supplemented by reference TRBV15 and TRBJ2-3, the full variable domain reads DAMVIQNPRYQVTQFGKPVTLSCSQTLNHNVMYWYQQKSSQAPKLLFHYYDKDFNNEADTPDNFQSRRPNTSFCFLDIRSPGLGDTAMYLCATSEGLAGGPTSTDTQYFGPGTRLTVL.

The J gene is TRBJ2-7, the V gene TRBV21-1; the table's D call, TRBD2, has no DNA check behind it. TRBV21-1 is described as a pseudogene. The CDR3 contains 16 residues. CDR3 sequence (DNA): TGTGCCAGCAACTCAGTCGAGGCGGGAGAAGCCTACGAGCAGTACTTC. Protein product: CASNSVEAGEAYEQYF.

The chain couples TRBV15 to TRBJ1-5, with TRBD1 as a possible D gene (5 bases). The CDR3 is 14 amino acids. The V gene's germline CDR1 is LNHNV and CDR2 YYDKDF (reference sequence). Deletions cut 5 bases from V and 5 bases from J, with 13 bases between. This CDR3 is CATSPGRGDQPQHF. DNA for the CDR3: TGTGCCACCAGCCCGGGTAGGGGTGATCAGCCCCAGCATTTT.

V is TRBV2 and J is TRBJ2-3, with a possible D match to TRBD1 (6 bases). CDR3 length: 13 amino acids. The V gene lost 7 bases and the J gene lost 3 bases, with 11 bases spanning the gap. Germline V gives CDR1 SNHLY, CDR2 FYNNEI. CDR3 nucleotide sequence: TGTGCCAGCAAGGCCAGGGGTACAGATACGCAGTATTTT. Translated: CASKARGTDTQYF.

This rearrangement joins TRBV30 to TRBJ2-6, with D tentatively TRBD2 (6 bases). The CDR3 spans 15 residues. The V end lost 0 bases, the J end lost 5 bases, and 11 bases lay between the germline ends. Germline assignment: CDR1 GTSNPN and CDR2 SVGIG (reference sequence). The CDR3 here is CAWSVRGFRANVLTF. The CDR3 DNA reads as TGTGCCTGGAGTGTACGGGGGTTCAGGGCCAACGTCCTGACTTTC.

This chain uses TRBV30 with TRBJ1-2, with D possibly TRBD1 on 5 matching bases. The germline gives CDR1 GTSNPN, CDR2 SVGIG (reference sequence). V lost 0 bases and J lost 3, with 8 bases in between. The length of the CDR3 is 13 residues. Here the CDR3 reads CAWSVGGDYGYTF. CDR3 coding DNA: TGTGCCTGGAGTGTGGGAGGGGACTATGGCTACACCTTC.

The chain links TRBV9 to TRBJ2-7, with 8 bases identical to TRBD2. Losses at the gene ends were 5 bases for V and 3 bases for J; bases not matched to a gene: 7. Per germline, CDR1 SGDLS and CDR2 YYNGEE. The CDR3 extends over 14 amino acids. For the CDR3, the DNA is TGTGCCAGCAGTGGGGGACTAGATTACTACGAGCAGTACTTC. It encodes CASSGGLDYYEQYF.

J is TRBJ1-4 and V is TRBV19; maybe TRBD1 (6 bases). Germline values: CDR1 LNHDA, CDR2 SQIVND (reference sequence). Trimming removed 5 bases at V and 3 bases at J, with 13 bases between. CDR3 length: 15 residues. The CDR3 is CASSPRQAANEKLFF. DNA for the CDR3: TGTGCCAGTAGTCCGCGACAGGCCGCTAATGAAAAACTGTTTTTT.

The J gene is TRBJ2-1, the V gene TRBV28, with 8 bases fitting TRBD1. The CDR3 sequence is 13 residues long. V shed 6 bases, J shed 7 bases, and the junction held 5 bases outside the gene matches. The germline V gene has CDR1 MDHEN and CDR2 SYDVKM. For the CDR3, the DNA is TGTGCCAGCAGGGAGACAGGGGAAAATGAGCAGTTCTTC. As protein: CASRETGENEQFF.

V gene TRBV7-9 combines with J gene TRBJ2-3, with D unclear. This CDR3 spans 13 amino acids. Per germline, CDR1 SEHNR and CDR2 FQNEAQ (reference sequence). V lost 4 bases to trimming and J lost 8 bases, with 13 bases between them. CDR3 residues: CASSSPPSGTQYF. In nucleotides, the CDR3 is TGTGCCAGCAGCTCCCCGCCGTCAGGTACGCAGTATTTT.

J is TRBJ2-5 and V is TRBV9, with TRBD2 matching 13 bases. The CDR3 sequence is 18 residues long. Germline CDR1 reads SGDLS; CDR2 reads YYNGEE. Germline trimming cut 4 bases from V and 2 bases from J; bases unmatched to any gene: 11. In nucleotides, the CDR3 is TGTGCCAGCAGCCCTTGGACTAGCGGGGGTTCTCGTCAAGAGACCCAGTACTTC. Amino acids: CASSPWTSGGSRQETQYF.

The V call is TRBV4-1, the J call TRBJ1-6, with D possibly matching TRBD1 (6 bases). Trimming cost V 2 bases and J 10 bases, with 18 bases left between them. Germline V gene data show CDR1 as MGHRA and CDR2 as YSYEKL. CDR3 size: 16 residues. The CDR3 DNA is TGCGCCAGCAGCCAATACGTTCAGGGGCGAGCCTCACCCCTCCACTTT. Amino acids: CASSQYVQGRASPLHF.

The chain links TRBV7-3 to TRBJ2-1, with D possibly TRBD1 on 5 matching bases. The germline V and J ends were trimmed by 0 bases and 2 bases, with 14 bases remaining between them. CDR3 length equals 17 residues. CDR1 SGHTA and CDR2 FQGTGA come from the germline V gene. The CDR3: CASSLTATRETYNEQFF. CDR3 coding DNA: TGTGCCAGCAGCTTAACCGCCACCAGGGAAACCTACAATGAGCAGTTCTTC.

The rearrangement joins TRBV7-2 to TRBJ2-5, with D tentatively TRBD2 (5 bases). CDR1 and CDR2 from the germline V gene are SGHTA and FQGNSA. Trimming pared 2 bases from V and 2 bases from J, leaving 9 bases between. The CDR3 is 14 amino acids. The CDR3 is CASSLKSGQETQYF. For the CDR3, the DNA is TGTGCCAGCAGCTTAAAAAGCGGACAAGAGACCCAGTACTTC.

The J gene is TRBJ2-1, the V gene TRBV7-2, with 10 positions matching TRBD2. CDR1 and CDR2 (germline): SGHTA, FQGNSA. V was pared by 3 bases and J by 9 bases, with 5 bases of the junction left unmatched. This CDR3 is 14 amino acids long. The DNA for the CDR3 is TGTGCCAGCAGCTTTCTAGCGGGAGTTAGTGAGCAGTTCTTC. Encoded protein: CASSFLAGVSEQFF.